Listed here are 6 T cell receptor beta chains from one sample, sequenced in a study of blood T cells in healthy people across ages. A second PCR, run for roughly 7 to 11 cycles, used a sample-barcoded 5' primer plus a J-beta primer mix. TCRdb re-analysed the 5' RACE reads in MiXCR, keeping a single row per CDR3 protein. The sample yields 450,000 to 600,000 distinct CDR3 sequences, 27% seen once. The sample was also reused in another study, on T cells of mothers and their children.

Sequenced material: blood. The receptor set was obtained from a boy between 2 and 10 years old in good health.

This clonotype has just a few counts. The chain joins TRBV11-2 to TRBJ1-1, with 7 bases lining up with TRBD1. The CDR3 length is 15 residues. With V trimmed by 3 bases and J by 6 bases, 10 bases remained unmatched. Germline V CDR1 and CDR2: SGHAT, FQNNGV. Here the CDR3 reads CASSFAPGTVSEAFF. CDR3 nucleotides: TGTGCCAGCAGCTTTGCCCCCGGGACAGTATCTGAAGCTTTCTTT.

The rearrangement links TRBV12-3 or TRBV12-4 to TRBJ2-5, with D unclear. The CDR3 sequence is 13 residues long. The germline V and J ends were trimmed by 5 bases and 0 bases, with 7 bases remaining between them. The CDR3 nucleotides read TGTGCCAGCAGTCACCCGTACCAAGAGACCCAGTACTTC. The encoded protein is CASSHPYQETQYF.

At least ten counts were recorded for this clonotype. The V gene is TRBV6-5, the J gene TRBJ2-5; 7 bases agree with TRBD1. CDR3 length: 14 residues. Germline V CDR1 and CDR2: MNHEY, SVGAGI. V lost 6 bases and J lost 2; bases outside the gene matches: 6. The CDR3 DNA is TGTGCCAGCAGCCAAACACAGGGGCAAGAGACCCAGTACTTC. It is translated as CASSQTQGQETQYF.

The V call is TRBV30, the J call TRBJ1-2; possibly TRBD1 for D (5 bases). Trimming stripped 4 bases from V and 4 bases from J, with 16 bases between. Germline CDR1 reads GTSNPN; CDR2 reads SVGIG (reference sequence). This CDR3 region has 14 residues. The CDR3 DNA is TGTGCCTGGACAAGGGGCGGTCGTGGCTATGGCTACACCTTC. Amino acid sequence: CAWTRGGRGYGYTF.

The chain uses TRBV7-6 and TRBJ2-7; 10 bases match TRBD1. The CDR3 has 15 residues. The V and J ends lost 5 bases and 4 bases, in that order; junction bases with no gene match: 8. Per germline, CDR1 SGHVS and CDR2 FNYEAQ. The CDR3 DNA reads as TGTGCCAGCAGCCCAGGGGGGACAGGGGAATACGAGCAGTACTTC. Translation gives CASSPGGTGEYEQYF.

The chain has TRBV6-5 and TRBJ2-5; 11 bases map to TRBD2. Near its end, the DNA agrees better with TRBJ2-1, so the J call may be wrong. Germline values: CDR1 MNHEY, CDR2 SVGAGI. The CDR3 consists of 16 residues. The CDR3 loop is CASSSILAGASDEQFF. The DNA of the CDR3 is TGTGCCAGCAGTTCGATACTAGCGGGGGCATCAGATGAGCAGTTCTTC.